These 10 T cell receptor beta chains came from one sample sequenced in a study of blood T cell repertoires in COVID-19. The data were produced by immunoSEQ multiplex PCR, yet TCRdb's version contains in-frame clones alone and is incomplete. The table shows 95,000 or so clones, with about 89% occurring only once. Sample: peripheral blood. These receptors were obtained from a human donor in a cohort sampled during active COVID-19.

The CDR3 protein is CASSPGDRGHLGNEQFF. CDR3 DNA: TGTGCCAGCAGCCCGGGGGACAGGGGACACCTCGGCAATGAGCAGTTCTTC. This sequence joins TRBV7-3 and TRBJ2-1, with 10 bases aligning to TRBD1. V was clipped by 5 bases and J by 6 bases; unmatched bases: 13. Per germline, CDR1 SGHTA and CDR2 FQGTGA. CDR3 length: 17 residues.

In this sample, this clone turned up many times. The chain employs TRBV27 and TRBJ2-7; tentative D call: TRBD1 (5 bases). The CDR3 is 14 amino acids. CDR1 and CDR2 from the germline V gene are MNHEY and SMNVEV (reference sequence). Deletions cut 6 bases from V and 2 bases from J, with 14 bases between. CDR3 residues: CASSPRAETYEQYF. CDR3 bases: TGTGCCAGCAGCCCCAGGGCGGAGACCTACGAGCAGTACTTC.

The rearrangement uses TRBV18 and TRBJ1-4; D perhaps matches TRBD1 (5 bases). V was pared by 5 bases and J by 8 bases, with 18 bases between. Per the germline V gene, CDR1 is KGHSH and CDR2 is LQKENI. This CDR3 region has 15 residues. For the CDR3, the DNA is TGTGCCAGCTCATCCAACGACAGCCCGGAAGAAAAACTGTTTTTT. Its protein product is CASSSNDSPEEKLFF.

The chain employs TRBV5-1 and TRBJ1-4; the match to TRBD1 covers 7 bases. Germline V gene data show CDR1 as SGHRS and CDR2 as YFSETQ. Unmatched junction bases numbered 7, after V lost 0 bases and J lost 5 bases. The CDR3 consists of 16 residues. CDR3 nucleotides: TGCGCCAGCAGCTTGGGAGGGGGCCTTGGGAATGAAAAACTGTTTTTT. Its translation is CASSLGGGLGNEKLFF.

This chain uses TRBV5-6 with TRBJ1-1, with D unclear. The CDR3 runs to 15 residues. Germline V gene lookup returns CDR1 SGHDT and CDR2 YYEEEE. V lost 0 bases and J lost 1, with 10 bases in between. Written as DNA, the CDR3 is TGTGCCAGCAGCTTGGCCGGGAGGGCGAACACTGAAGCTTTCTTT. This gives the protein CASSLAGRANTEAFF.

The chain uses TRBV5-1 and TRBJ1-3; D may be TRBD1 (5 bases). Trimming removed 1 base at V and 1 base at J, with 9 bases between. In germline, CDR1 is SGHRS, CDR2 YFSETQ. The CDR3 sequence is 15 residues long. The CDR3 DNA reads TGCGCCAGCAGCTTGCCTCAGGGTTCTGGAAACACCATATATTTT. Its translation: CASSLPQGSGNTIYF.

The chain uses TRBV15 and TRBJ2-5; possible D gene TRBD1, 6 bases. The CDR3 is made up of 16 amino acids. V was pared by 1 base and J by 5 bases, with 17 bases between. In germline, CDR1 is LNHNV, CDR2 YYDKDF (reference sequence). The DNA of the CDR3 is TGTGCCACCAGCAGAGGTCGGCAGGGGAGTATGGAGACCCAGTACTTC. It translates to CATSRGRQGSMETQYF.

The gene calls are TRBV29-1 and TRBJ2-1; possible D gene TRBD2, 7 bases. V lost 7 bases and J 7 bases, leaving 17 bases between the germline ends. The V gene's germline CDR1 is SQVTM and CDR2 ANQGSEA. This CDR3 is 13 amino acids long. CDR3 amino acids: CSAGGTRRNEQFF. CDR3 bases: TGCAGCGCCGGGGGGACACGAAGGAATGAGCAGTTCTTC.

V gene TRBV5-1 combines with J gene TRBJ2-2; 8 nucleotides line up with TRBD1. With V trimmed by 3 bases and J by 2 bases, 15 bases remained unmatched. Germline V CDR1 and CDR2: SGHRS, YFSETQ. This CDR3 has 19 amino acids. The chain's CDR3 is CASSYRLTQGEENTGELFF. CDR3 DNA sequence: TGCGCCAGCAGCTACCGATTAACACAGGGGGAGGAAAACACCGGGGAGCTGTTTTTT. The full variable domain, its missing parts supplied by reference TRBV5-1 and TRBJ2-2, is KAGVTQTPRYLIKTRGQQVTLSCSPISGHRSVSWYQQTPGQGLQFLFEYFSETQRNKGNFPGRFSGRQFSNSRSEMNVSTLELGDSALYLCASSYRLTQGEENTGELFFGEGSRLTVL.

This chain links TRBV7-9 with TRBJ2-7; the D gene is possibly TRBD1 (5 bases). Trimming took 4 bases from V and 2 from J, leaving 12 bases between them. The germline CDR1 and CDR2 sequences are SEHNR and FQNEAQ (reference sequence). The CDR3 covers 14 residues. CDR3 residues: CASSWGSSAYEQYF. CDR3 bases: TGTGCCAGCAGCTGGGGCTCGTCGGCCTACGAGCAGTACTTC.